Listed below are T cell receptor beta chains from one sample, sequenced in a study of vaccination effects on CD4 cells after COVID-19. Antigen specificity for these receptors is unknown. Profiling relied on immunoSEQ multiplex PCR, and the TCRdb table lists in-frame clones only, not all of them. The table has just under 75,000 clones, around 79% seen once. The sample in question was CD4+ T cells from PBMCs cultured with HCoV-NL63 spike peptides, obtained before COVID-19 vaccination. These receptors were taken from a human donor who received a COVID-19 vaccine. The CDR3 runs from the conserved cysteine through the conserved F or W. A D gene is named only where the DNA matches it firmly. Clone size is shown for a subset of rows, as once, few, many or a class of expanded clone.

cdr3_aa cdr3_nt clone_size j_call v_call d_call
CASSDRARGELFF TGTGCCAGCAGCGACAGGGCGCGAGGGGAGCTGTTTTTT - TRBJ2-2 TRBV28 TRBD1
CASSAGDSQPQHF TGTGCCAGCAGTGCAGGGGATAGTCAGCCCCAGCATTTT - TRBJ1-5 TRBV2 -
CATSLPLTDTQYF TGTGCCACCAGTCTCCCCCTGACGGATACGCAGTATTTT few TRBJ2-3 TRBV24-1 -
CASSVRGSYNEQFF TGTGCCAGCAGCGTAAGGGGATCCTACAATGAGCAGTTCTTC - TRBJ2-1 TRBV9 -
CASMGTGYNEQFF TGTGCCAGCATGGGGACAGGTTACAATGAGCAGTTCTTC - TRBJ2-1 TRBV28 TRBD1
CASTETSSNEQFF TGTGCCAGCACAGAGACATCGTCCAATGAGCAGTTCTTC - TRBJ2-1 TRBV2 -
CASSARPTDTQYF TGTGCCAGCAGTGCAAGGCCCACAGATACGCAGTATTTT - TRBJ2-3 TRBV2 -
CSVTPGGADTQYF TGCAGCGTCACCCCCGGGGGCGCAGATACGCAGTATTTT few TRBJ2-3 TRBV29-1 -
CASSPSLASFEAFF TGTGCCAGCTCACCAAGTTTGGCCTCTTTTGAAGCTTTCTTT once TRBJ1-1 TRBV18 -
CASSPRGPGANVLTF TGCGCCAGCAGCCCCAGGGGGCCTGGGGCCAACGTCCTGACTTTC - TRBJ2-6 TRBV5-1 TRBD1
CATSRDPLAGGGYQETQYF TGTGCCACCAGCAGAGATCCACTAGCGGGGGGCGGGTACCAAGAGACCCAGTACTTC - TRBJ2-5 TRBV15 TRBD2
CASSLGGESPLHF TGCGCCAGCAGCTTGGGTGGGGAATCACCCCTCCACTTT - TRBJ1-6 TRBV5-1 -
CASSDLGDTEAFF TGTGCCAGCAGTGATTTGGGGGACACTGAAGCTTTCTTT - TRBJ1-1 TRBV2 -
CASSQGSLAKNIQYF TGCGCCAGCAGCCAAGGATCCCTAGCCAAAAACATTCAGTACTTC - TRBJ2-4 TRBV4-3 -
CASSLAGYYYQETQYF TGTGCCAGCAGCTTGGCCGGCTACTACTACCAAGAGACCCAGTACTTC - TRBJ2-5 TRBV5-8 -
CASSLSEATQYF TGCGCCAGCAGCTTGAGCGAGGCCACGCAGTATTTT few TRBJ2-3 TRBV5-1 -
CASSLDPTGRYQETQYF TGCGCCAGCAGCTTGGACCCCACAGGGAGGTACCAAGAGACCCAGTACTTC - TRBJ2-5 TRBV5-1 -
CASSSMGQGSDGYTF TGTGCCAGCAGCTCTATGGGACAGGGGAGCGATGGCTACACCTTC - TRBJ1-2 TRBV7-2 TRBD1
CASTSQVAYNSPLHF TGTGCCAGCACCTCACAGGTCGCCTATAATTCACCCCTCCACTTT - TRBJ1-6 TRBV6-5 -
CASSLNPGQDTQYF TGTGCCAGCAGCCTCAACCCGGGGCAAGATACGCAGTATTTT - TRBJ2-3 TRBV6-4 -
CASNLYRSSGNTIYF TGTGCCAGCAACCTTTACAGGTCTTCTGGAAACACCATATATTTT - TRBJ1-3 TRBV28 -
CASKRGQDGYTF TGTGCCAGCAAAAGGGGGCAGGATGGCTACACCTTC - TRBJ1-2 TRBV6-5 TRBD1
CASSLGGVYNQPQHF TGTGCCAGCAGTTTGGGGGGAGTATACAATCAGCCCCAGCATTTT - TRBJ1-5 TRBV28 -
CASSPRWGQGSSPLHF TGTGCCAGCAGCCCCCGGTGGGGACAGGGAAGCTCACCCCTCCACTTT - TRBJ1-6 TRBV11-2 TRBD1
CASSLARGAETQYF TGCGCCAGCAGCTTGGCTAGGGGCGCAGAGACCCAGTACTTC - TRBJ2-5 TRBV5-1 -
CASSFTGSGTEAFF TGTGCCAGCAGCTTTACAGGGTCGGGGACTGAAGCTTTCTTT - TRBJ1-1 TRBV7-9 -
CAWSVQFSGNYGYTF TGTGCCTGGAGTGTACAGTTTTCGGGCAACTATGGCTACACCTTC - TRBJ1-2 TRBV30 -
CATSRDYEGGLNEQFF TGTGCCACCAGCAGAGATTATGAGGGGGGGCTAAATGAGCAGTTCTTC - TRBJ2-1 TRBV15 -
CASSFRGEETQYF TGTGCCAGTAGTTTCCGGGGCGAAGAGACCCAGTACTTC - TRBJ2-5 TRBV19 -
CASRGANGPPLHF TGTGCCAGCAGGGGGGCTAATGGGCCACCCCTCCACTTT few TRBJ1-6 TRBV2 -
CASSSPGQLRQPQHF TGTGCCAGCAGTTCACCGGGACAATTAAGGCAGCCCCAGCATTTT few TRBJ1-5 TRBV28 -
CSVEGTEYEKLFF TGCAGCGTTGAAGGGACAGAATATGAAAAACTGTTTTTT - TRBJ1-4 TRBV29-1 -
CASSQDVQGGYGYTF TGCGCCAGCAGCCAAGACGTACAGGGAGGCTATGGCTACACCTTC - TRBJ1-2 TRBV4-3 -
CASSRQSTDTQYF TGTGCCAGCAGTCGACAGAGCACAGATACGCAGTATTTT many TRBJ2-3 TRBV3-1/TRBV3-2 -
CATKSERAADTQYF TGTGCCACCAAGTCTGAGAGGGCGGCAGATACGCAGTATTTT - TRBJ2-3 TRBV24-1 -
CASSSRAGGYTF TGTGCCAGCAGTTCCCGGGCTGGTGGCTACACCTTC - TRBJ1-2 TRBV12-3/TRBV12-4 -
CATSDWKGAYNEQFF TGTGCCACCAGTGATTGGAAGGGCGCTTACAATGAGCAGTTCTTC - TRBJ2-1 TRBV24-1 -
CASSQDRSAYGYTF TGCGCCAGCAGCCAAGATCGGTCAGCCTATGGCTACACCTTC - TRBJ1-2 TRBV4-3 -
CASSLVGGDNTGELFF TGTGCCAGCAGCCTCGTCGGGGGGGATAACACCGGGGAGCTGTTTTTT - TRBJ2-2 TRBV7-7 TRBD2
CASSPNLSGNTIYF TGTGCCAGCAGCCCCAATCTCTCTGGAAACACCATATATTTT - TRBJ1-3 TRBV5-5 -
CASSYSQGTDTQYF TGTGCCAGCAGTTACTCACAGGGCACAGATACGCAGTATTTT - TRBJ2-3 TRBV6-5 -
CASSSAPHMNEQFF TGTGCCAGCAGCTCTGCACCGCACATGAATGAGCAGTTCTTC once TRBJ2-1 TRBV7-3 -
CASTRRGDYNSPLHF TGTGCCAGCACCCGACGTGGAGATTATAATTCACCCCTCCACTTT - TRBJ1-6 TRBV2 -
CASSDPTGSGNTIYF TGTGCCAGCAGTGATCCCACAGGCTCTGGAAACACCATATATTTT - TRBJ1-3 TRBV6-1 -
CSVWGALNYGYTF TGCAGCGTTTGGGGGGCTCTTAACTATGGCTACACCTTC - TRBJ1-2 TRBV29-1 -
CASTDPKTGNTEAFF TGTGCCAGCACCGACCCAAAGACAGGGAACACTGAAGCTTTCTTT - TRBJ1-1 TRBV5-8 -
CATSDLPGPNEKLFF TGTGCCACCAGTGATTTACCCGGGCCTAATGAAAAACTGTTTTTT - TRBJ1-4 TRBV24-1 -
CASSVGTGEGSGYTF TGTGCCAGCAGTGTCGGGACAGGCGAAGGTAGTGGCTACACCTTC - TRBJ1-2 TRBV2 TRBD1
CASSWSTGNSGANVLTF TGCGCCAGCAGCTGGAGTACAGGTAACTCTGGGGCCAACGTCCTGACTTTC - TRBJ2-6 TRBV5-1 -
CASSYSISSDTQYF TGTGCCAGCAGTTACTCGATCAGTTCAGATACGCAGTATTTT - TRBJ2-3 TRBV6-6 -
CASSLTGEGYTF TGTGCCAGCAGCTTGACAGGGGAAGGCTACACCTTC - TRBJ1-2 TRBV7-9 TRBD1
CASSSRSAYGSGNTIYF TGTGCCAGCAGCTCCCGGTCGGCGTACGGATCTGGAAACACCATATATTTT - TRBJ1-3 TRBV7-6 -